This passage covers 28 T cell receptor beta chains from one sample sequenced in a study of T cell changes during pregnancy in multiple sclerosis. Repertoires were generated with immunoSEQ multiplex PCR, while TCRdb's copy carries only in-frame clones and drops some. This sample has more than 65,000 clones, with 90% to 95% found just once. The input for sequencing was peripheral blood, taken in the second trimester of pregnancy. These receptors were taken from a female donor with multiple sclerosis, enrolled in a pregnancy study.

The chain links TRBV28 to TRBJ1-4; 7 positions agree with TRBD1. V trimming: 6 bases; J trimming: 5 bases; junction bases outside the gene matches: 12. The germline V gene has CDR1 MDHEN and CDR2 SYDVKM. The CDR3 has 16 residues. The CDR3 DNA follows: TGTGCCAGCAGCCCGGACAGGTCCAACTTAAATGAAAAACTGTTTTTT. The encoded protein is CASSPDRSNLNEKLFF.

This chain links TRBV27 with TRBJ2-1; 13 positions match TRBD2. This CDR3 is built from 16 residues. V lost 4 bases and J lost 4; bases outside the gene matches: 4. Germline V lookup: CDR1 MNHEY, CDR2 SMNVEV (reference sequence). The DNA for the CDR3 is TGTGCCAGCAGTTCCATGACTAGCGGGAGGTACAATGAGCAGTTCTTC. Translation gives CASSSMTSGRYNEQFF.

The chain links TRBV30 to TRBJ1-5, with TRBD1 matching 10 bases. The ends lost 4 bases at V and 5 bases at J; junction bases unmatched: 2. The germline gives CDR1 GTSNPN, CDR2 SVGIG (reference sequence). This CDR3 region has 13 residues. CDR3 bases: TGTGCCTGGAAAGGACAGGGGGATCAGCCCCAGCATTTT. Translation gives CAWKGQGDQPQHF. Complete variable domain (other parts from reference TRBV30 and TRBJ1-5): SQTIHQWPATLVQPVGSPLSLECTVEGTSNPNLYWYRQAAGRGLQLLFYSVGIGQISSEVPQNLSASRPQDRQFILSSKKLLLSDSGFYLCAWKGQGDQPQHFGDGTRLSIL.

This chain joins TRBV6-6 and TRBJ2-2; TRBD2 might be the D (7 bases). Germline V gene lookup returns CDR1 MNHNY and CDR2 SVGAGI (reference sequence). The V and J ends lost 6 bases and 7 bases respectively, with 15 bases between them. The CDR3 contains 14 residues. For the CDR3, the DNA is TGTGCCAGCAGCGAACCCGGGGGGCTCGGGGAGCTGTTTTTT. This codes for CASSEPGGLGELFF.

The rearrangement links TRBV7-9 to TRBJ1-2; TRBD1 is a possible D gene (5 bases). The CDR3 loop spans 14 amino acids. Trimming removed 6 bases from V and 6 bases from J, with 17 bases in between. Germline assignment: CDR1 SEHNR and CDR2 FQNEAQ (reference sequence). For the CDR3, the DNA is TGTGCCAGCAGGCCCCAGCCCGCAGGGAATGGCTACACCTTC. Residues: CASRPQPAGNGYTF.

This clone was counted a single time. This sequence joins TRBV7-9 and TRBJ2-7, with 11 bases aligning to TRBD2. The CDR3 has 18 amino acids. The germline V gene encodes CDR1 SEHNR and CDR2 FQNEAQ (reference sequence). The J segment lost 5 bases and the V segment lost 1 base, leaving 13 bases of the junction unmatched. The CDR3 sequence is CASSLEGTSGNLLHEQYF. Written as DNA, the CDR3 is TGTGCCAGCAGCTTAGAGGGGACTAGCGGTAACCTCCTTCACGAGCAGTACTTC. The full variable domain, rest sourced from reference TRBV7-9 and TRBJ2-7, is DTGVSQNPRHKITKRGQNVTFRCDPISEHNRLYWYRQTLGQGPEFLTYFQNEAQLEKSRLLSDRFSAERPKGSFSTLEIQRTEQGDSAMYLCASSLEGTSGNLLHEQYFGPGTRLTVT.

This chain joins TRBV6-1 and TRBJ1-2; D possibly corresponds to TRBD1 (5 bases). CDR1 and CDR2 (germline): MNHNS, SASEGT. V was cut by 7 bases and J by 5 bases, with 14 bases left in between. The CDR3 contains 13 residues. The CDR3 coding sequence is TGTGCCAGCACCTCTCGGGGGAGATATGGCTACACCTTC. Amino acids: CASTSRGRYGYTF.

The CDR3 DNA is TGTGCCAGCAGCCAAGATCAGGGAACGCGGGAGACCCAGTACTTC. This translates into CASSQDQGTRETQYF. The chain is built from TRBV14 and TRBJ2-5; D is possibly TRBD1 (5 bases). The CDR3 extends over 15 amino acids. Per the germline V gene, CDR1 is SGHDN and CDR2 is FVKESK. V lost 0 bases and J 5 bases, leaving 13 bases between the germline ends.

The chain combines TRBV18 with TRBJ1-5; the D is unclear. CDR1 and CDR2 (germline): KGHSH, LQKENI. The CDR3 runs to 16 residues. V lost 2 bases and J lost 6, with 17 bases in between. CDR3 amino acids: CASSPTIRVRGQPQHF. CDR3 DNA sequence: TGTGCCAGCTCACCAACAATAAGGGTGCGGGGTCAGCCCCAGCATTTT.

The V and J genes are TRBV9 and TRBJ1-1, with 9 bases fitting TRBD1. After removal of 4 bases from V and 0 bases from J, the junction contained 7 bases not matched to a gene. The CDR3 loop spans 16 amino acids. CDR1 and CDR2 from the germline V gene are SGDLS and YYNGEE. This CDR3 reads CASSTGTGLMNTEAFF. In DNA, the CDR3 is TGTGCCAGCAGCACCGGGACAGGGTTAATGAACACTGAAGCTTTCTTT. The whole variable domain, remainder taken from reference TRBV9 and TRBJ1-1, is DSGVTQTPKHLITATGQRVTLRCSPRSGDLSVYWYQQSLDQGLQFLIQYYNGEERAKGNILERFSAQQFPDLHSELNLSSLELGDSALYFCASSTGTGLMNTEAFFGQGTRLTVV.

The rearrangement joins TRBV4-2 to TRBJ2-1; D uncertain. The V gene's germline CDR1 is LGHNA and CDR2 YNFKEQ. The length of the CDR3 is 15 residues. V was pared by 2 bases and J by 4 bases, with 12 bases between. The CDR3, as DNA: TGTGCCAGCAGCCAAACAAGAACAGATTACAATGAGCAGTTCTTC. Translation gives CASSQTRTDYNEQFF.

The rearrangement joins TRBV5-8 to TRBJ2-2, with a possible D match to TRBD1 (6 bases). This CDR3 is built from 16 residues. Germline CDR1 SGHTS, CDR2 YDEGEE. V was cut by 3 bases and J by 1 base, with 13 bases left in between. The CDR3 bases are TGTGCCAGCAGCTCAAGACAGGACCTGAACACCGGGGAGCTGTTTTTT. It specifies CASSSRQDLNTGELFF.

The chain carries TRBV2 and TRBJ1-2; D is unresolved. Trimming shortened V by 4 bases and J by 3 bases, and 15 bases separated the two germline ends. The CDR3 is made up of 15 amino acids. Germline V gene data show CDR1 as SNHLY and CDR2 as FYNNEI. DNA of the CDR3: TGTGCCAGCAGTGTCAGTCGCCTCCGGGACTATGGCTACACCTTC. Its translation: CASSVSRLRDYGYTF.

The gene calls are TRBV13 and TRBJ2-1; D not resolved. The CDR3 sequence is 14 residues long. The V end lost 2 bases, the J end lost 7 bases, and 12 bases lay between the germline ends. In germline, CDR1 is PRHDT, CDR2 FYEKMQ (reference sequence). CDR3 sequence: CASSLISGRNEQFF. The DNA for the CDR3 is TGTGCCAGCAGCTTAATTTCAGGTAGAAATGAGCAGTTCTTC.

The CDR3 here is CASSVQGIQPQHF. DNA of the CDR3: TGTGCCAGCAGCGTACAGGGTATTCAGCCCCAGCATTTT. The chain is built from TRBV27 and TRBJ1-5; D may be TRBD1 (6 bases). Trimming stripped 6 bases from V and 6 bases from J, with 12 bases between. The CDR3 covers 13 residues. Germline CDR1 and CDR2: MNHEY and SMNVEV (reference sequence).

The chain combines TRBV19 with TRBJ2-7; TRBD1 agrees at 7 bases. Germline V gene sequence: CDR1 LNHDA, CDR2 SQIVND (reference sequence). CDR3 length: 15 residues. V gave up 5 bases and J gave up 2 bases; unmatched junction bases: 9. This CDR3 reads CASSSGPTGPYEQYF. The CDR3 nucleotides are TGTGCCAGTAGTTCAGGGCCGACAGGGCCCTACGAGCAGTACTTC.

The genes are TRBV19 and TRBJ2-1; D is possibly TRBD2 (5 bases). Germline V lookup: CDR1 LNHDA, CDR2 SQIVND (reference sequence). This CDR3 region has 13 residues. V shed 7 bases and J shed 6 bases, with 13 bases lying between them. In DNA form, the CDR3 reads TGTGCCAGTAACAAACTAGGTGGCAATGAGCAGTTCTTC. Its translation: CASNKLGGNEQFF.

The gene calls are TRBV28 and TRBJ2-7; D perhaps matches TRBD2 (5 bases). The length of the CDR3 is 14 residues. The ends were cut back, 3 bases at V and 4 bases at J, with 13 bases in the middle. CDR1 and CDR2 (germline): MDHEN, SYDVKM. The CDR3: CASSLGVSRYEQYF. Here the CDR3 DNA reads TGTGCCAGCAGTTTGGGAGTGTCAAGGTACGAGCAGTACTTC.

The chain recombines TRBV19 with TRBJ2-2, with 7 bases identical to TRBD1. The CDR3 extends over 15 amino acids. V lost 6 bases and J lost 7; bases outside the gene matches: 11. Per germline, CDR1 LNHDA and CDR2 SQIVND (reference sequence). The CDR3 sequence: CASSLQGTSGGELFF. CDR3 bases: TGTGCCAGTAGCCTACAGGGGACGAGTGGCGGGGAGCTGTTTTTT.

The V gene is TRBV29-1, the J gene TRBJ1-5, with 10 bases that match TRBD1. This CDR3 is 16 amino acids long. Germline values: CDR1 SQVTM, CDR2 ANQGSEA. The V segment lost 5 bases and the J segment 5 bases; nucleotides outside the gene matches: 12. This chain's CDR3 is CSVKFPGQGRDQPQHF. CDR3 sequence (DNA): TGCAGCGTTAAATTCCCGGGACAGGGGAGGGATCAGCCCCAGCATTTT.

This rearrangement joins TRBV27 to TRBJ1-5; no definite D call. V was clipped by 1 base and J by 1 base, with 11 bases between them. CDR3 size: 16 residues. CDR1 and CDR2 (germline): MNHEY, SMNVEV (reference sequence). CDR3 residues: CASSLWGGKSNQPQHF. As DNA, the CDR3 is TGTGCCAGCAGTTTATGGGGAGGGAAGAGCAATCAGCCCCAGCATTTT.

The rearrangement links TRBV5-1 to TRBJ2-1; D is possibly TRBD2 (5 bases). Germline CDR1 SGHRS, CDR2 YFSETQ. Trimming shortened V by 0 bases and J by 11 bases, and 6 bases separated the two germline ends. The CDR3 has 11 residues. As DNA, the CDR3 is TGCGCCAGCAGCTTGGGACTACAGCAGTTCTTC. The encoded protein is CASSLGLQQFF.

The chain has TRBV4-1 and TRBJ2-5; D is unresolved. V lost 1 base to trimming and J lost 2 bases, with 5 bases between them. This CDR3 has 13 amino acids. CDR1 and CDR2 from the germline V gene are MGHRA and YSYEKL. DNA of the CDR3: TGCGCCAGCAGCCAAGGCGTTCAAGAGACCCAGTACTTC. The encoded protein is CASSQGVQETQYF.

The chain couples TRBV28 to TRBJ1-5, with 9 bases aligning to TRBD1. The germline gives CDR1 MDHEN, CDR2 SYDVKM. The CDR3 has 16 residues. J lost 5 bases, V lost 5 bases, and 10 bases had no gene match. CDR3 DNA: TGTGCCAGCAGTCTCACAGGGGGCCTCCCTTATCAGCCCCAGCATTTT. This sequence encodes CASSLTGGLPYQPQHF.

The chain uses TRBV5-1 and TRBJ2-7; 12 bases are shared with TRBD2. V lost 1 base, J lost 5 bases, and 7 bases stayed unmatched. The length of the CDR3 is 16 residues. CDR1 SGHRS and CDR2 YFSETQ come from the germline V gene. The CDR3 nucleotides read TGCGCCAGCAGCTTGATCCTAGCGGGAGGGCCCCACGAGCAGTACTTC. Its protein is CASSLILAGGPHEQYF.

The chain links TRBV5-4 to TRBJ2-7; 9 bases match TRBD2. Germline V CDR1 and CDR2: SGHNT, YYREEE (reference sequence). The CDR3 runs 14 residues. V gave up 5 bases and J gave up 2 bases; unmatched junction bases: 5. This CDR3 reads CASSYGLATYEQYF. The CDR3 DNA is TGTGCCAGCAGTTACGGACTAGCGACCTACGAGCAGTACTTC.

The chain employs TRBV11-2 and TRBJ2-1, with D unclear. CDR3 length equals 16 residues. Per germline, CDR1 SGHAT and CDR2 FQNNGV. V dropped 5 bases and J dropped 6 bases, with 20 bases sitting between them. CDR3 DNA: TGTGCCAGCAGCCAGCACCCTGGTGGTTCTAGCAATGAGCAGTTCTTC. Translated, it gives CASSQHPGGSSNEQFF.

This clone was counted a single time. The chain joins TRBV6-5 to TRBJ2-7, with D hard to call. In germline, CDR1 is MNHEY, CDR2 SVGAGI. V was cut by 5 bases and J by 7 bases, with 12 bases left in between. The CDR3 extends over 12 amino acids. CDR3 nucleotide sequence: TGTGCCAGCAGTCGAACGATCGGGGAGCAGTACTTC. Translation: CASSRTIGEQYF.